This TCR beta chain was sequenced in a study of chemoradiotherapy in HPV16-positive cancers (dated 2022 in TCRdb). About the study as a whole: Using functional T-cell assays on cells from two HPV16-positive patients, the researchers defined candidate HPV-specific T-cell clones and common TCR motifs. The study asked whether T-cell immunity to the HPV oncoproteins E6 and E7 changes during chemoradiotherapy and whether this immunity affects survival. The candidate HPV-specific TCRs and motifs were subsequently tracked in TCR repertoires obtained from approximately 86 patients with HPV-related cancers.

Repertoires were sampled repeatedly over the course of chemoradiotherapy, so clonal expansion could be followed in the tumor microenvironment. The library was produced with the immunoSEQ multiplex PCR assay. TCRdb stores this immuneACCESS table with in-frame sequences only. Part of the clones is absent; in the studies checked, under half of the shortfall reflects unresolved V genes, and no reason is known for the rest. This sample has under 10,000 clones in its table, and around 90% of those were observed once. The ten largest make up 11% to 15% of the sample. Overall study results and their limits: Among HPV16-positive patients, expansion of HPV-responsive T cells during chemoradiotherapy was associated with better recurrence-free survival. The functional definition of HPV-specific T cells came from only a couple of HPV16-positive patients, and the survival association was reported for HPV16-positive patients. Expansion of candidate HPV-specific clones and E7-related TCR motifs was observed in the tumor microenvironment during treatment, whereas no such expansion was observed for non-HPV-specific T cells.

Relative to germline, V is 1 base shorter and J is 2 bases shorter, with 8 bases between their ends. The germline V gene (reference sequence) gives CDR1 as GTSNPN and CDR2 as SVGIG. There are 13 amino acids in the CDR3, from cysteine to phenylalanine inclusive. Only the CDR3 region is kept as DNA, spanning 39 bases read in frame from base 1. About this clone: Its specific antigen is unknown. Base qualities are not provided; no much larger clone lies one nucleotide away.

The receptor comes from a human donor with HPV-associated anogenital cancer. Sample: blood, taken from a patient who underwent chemoradiotherapy. The chain is assembled from TRBV30 and TRBJ2-5, and perhaps TRBD1 as D gene, on 6 matching bases. The DNA reads as follows: TGTGCCTGGAGTGGGGGGCCTCAAGAGACCCAGTACTTC. This yields the protein CAWSGGPQETQYF.